One and the same sample provided the 30 T cell receptor beta chains below, sequenced in a study of glioma-infiltrating T cells after dendritic cell vaccination. Assay: immunoSEQ multiplex PCR; the TCRdb copy retains only in-frame clones and omits some. Of 75,000 to 100,000 clones listed, 79% are singletons. The sample consisted of blood, taken before dendritic cell vaccination. The receptors were gathered from a human donor with glioblastoma.

The chain employs TRBV25-1 and TRBJ2-3, with TRBD2 as a possible D gene (7 bases). Germline V gene sequence: CDR1 MGHDK, CDR2 SYGVNS. The CDR3 runs to 15 residues. Trimming pared 5 bases from V and 0 bases from J, leaving 12 bases between. CDR3 bases: TGTGCCAGCAGTAGGGGGGGTTTTAGCACAGATACGCAGTATTTT. As protein: CASSRGGFSTDTQYF. Full variable domain (missing parts from reference TRBV25-1 and TRBJ2-3): EADIYQTPRYLVIGTGKKITLECSQTMGHDKMYWYQQDPGMELHLIHYSYGVNSTEKGDLSSESTVSRIRTEHFPLTLESARPSHTSQYLCASSRGGFSTDTQYFGPGTRLTVL.

The rearrangement uses TRBV11-2 and TRBJ2-3; possibly TRBD1 for D (6 bases). The CDR3 sequence is 14 residues long. Looked up from germline, CDR1 is SGHAT and CDR2 is FQNNGV. The V end was cut by 1 base, the J end by 4 bases, with 9 bases between. The CDR3 spells CASSLVSGADTQYF. For the CDR3, the DNA is TGTGCCAGCAGCTTAGTTTCAGGGGCAGATACGCAGTATTTT.

The chain combines TRBV25-1 with TRBJ2-1; D is ambiguous. The ends were cut back, 6 bases at V and 4 bases at J, with 4 bases in the middle. The CDR3 contains 11 residues. The germline CDR1 and CDR2 sequences are MGHDK and SYGVNS. CDR3 DNA sequence: TGTGCCAGCAGGGCATACAATGAGCAGTTCTTC. The encoded protein is CASRAYNEQFF. Using reference TRBV25-1 and TRBJ2-1 for the parts outside the CDR3, the full variable domain is EADIYQTPRYLVIGTGKKITLECSQTMGHDKMYWYQQDPGMELHLIHYSYGVNSTEKGDLSSESTVSRIRTEHFPLTLESARPSHTSQYLCASRAYNEQFFGPGTRLTVL.

The chain uses TRBV9 and TRBJ2-3, with D tentatively TRBD1 (6 bases). Germline CDR1 is SGDLS and CDR2 is YYNGEE. The length of the CDR3 is 15 residues. V lost 3 bases and J 3 bases, leaving 14 bases between the germline ends. CDR3 residues: CASSGGPTGTDTQYF. Written as DNA, the CDR3 is TGTGCCAGCAGCGGGGGGCCAACCGGGACAGATACGCAGTATTTT.

This chain joins TRBV6-4 and TRBJ2-1, with 11 bases identical to TRBD2. Germline V CDR1 and CDR2: MRHNA, SNTAGT. The CDR3 runs to 16 residues. V was pared by 0 bases and J by 4 bases, with 2 bases of the junction left unmatched. The CDR3 spells CASSDSASGGYNEQFF. The CDR3 region has the DNA TGTGCCAGCAGTGACTCAGCTAGCGGGGGGTACAATGAGCAGTTCTTC.

This clone was detected only once. V usage is TRBV7-9 and J usage is TRBJ1-1, with D tentatively TRBD1 (6 bases). Trimming removed 10 bases from V and 2 bases from J, with 17 bases in between. CDR1 is SEHNR, CDR2 FQNEAQ, per germline (reference sequence). The CDR3 is 14 residues long. The CDR3 DNA sequence: TGTGCCACTGCACAGGGATTACTTAACACTGAAGCTTTCTTT. It encodes CATAQGLLNTEAFF.

This clone occurred a few times. This chain uses TRBV6-4 with TRBJ1-5, with 8 bases identical to TRBD1. Germline CDR1 is MRHNA and CDR2 is SNTAGT. Trimming removed 3 bases from V and 9 bases from J; junction bases left unmatched: 4. The CDR3 has 13 amino acids. The DNA of the CDR3 is TGTGCCAGCAGTGAACAGGGGGAAGGGCCCCAGCATTTT. Residues: CASSEQGEGPQHF.

The V call is TRBV6-1, the J call TRBJ2-5; D gene uncertain. Judging by the DNA end, TRBJ2-7 fits better; the J call may be wrong. Germline V lookup: CDR1 MNHNS, CDR2 SASEGT. This CDR3 is 13 amino acids long. The CDR3 region is CATSTHFSYEQYF. Written as DNA, the CDR3 is TGTGCCACATCGACACATTTCTCCTACGAGCAGTACTTC.

The rearrangement uses TRBV5-1 and TRBJ2-1; 9 bases are shared with TRBD2. Trimming removed 2 bases from V and 0 bases from J; junction bases left unmatched: 9. The CDR3 contains 18 residues. The germline V gene encodes CDR1 SGHRS and CDR2 YFSETQ. The CDR3 coding sequence is TGCGCCAGCAGCTTCGGAGCGGGGGGTAGTAGCTCCTACAATGAGCAGTTCTTC. Residues: CASSFGAGGSSSYNEQFF.

The chain joins TRBV6-1 to TRBJ1-1; D uncertain. The length of the CDR3 is 13 residues. The V gene's germline CDR1 is MNHNS and CDR2 SASEGT. Deletions cut 8 bases from V and 3 bases from J, with 13 bases between. CDR3 bases: TGTGCCAGCCTCTTCACGGTGGACACTGAAGCTTTCTTT. This encodes CASLFTVDTEAFF.

This clone was detected only once. This chain joins TRBV6-5 and TRBJ1-1, with 7 bases identical to TRBD1. This CDR3 spans 16 amino acids. V dropped 0 bases and J dropped 0; count of bases not matched to a gene: 4. CDR1 is MNHEY, CDR2 SVGAGI, per germline. CDR3 amino acids: CASSYSGTVVNTEAFF. The CDR3 DNA is TGTGCCAGCAGTTACTCAGGGACAGTAGTGAACACTGAAGCTTTCTTT.

The chain joins TRBV6-5 to TRBJ2-7; TRBD1 matches 7 bases. CDR3 length equals 15 residues. Germline values: CDR1 MNHEY, CDR2 SVGAGI. The V segment lost 6 bases and the J segment 3 bases; nucleotides outside the gene matches: 11. In nucleotides, the CDR3 is TGTGCCAGCAGGGGGATGACAGGGCGGAACTACGAGCAGTACTTC. Protein sequence: CASRGMTGRNYEQYF.

The chain uses TRBV2 and TRBJ2-1; 16 positions agree with TRBD2. J gave up 8 bases and V 1 base, and 5 bases lay outside the gene matches. The CDR3 runs to 17 residues. Germline V CDR1 and CDR2: SNHLY, FYNNEI. The CDR3 protein is CASSEGGLAGGNHEQFF. The CDR3 coding sequence is TGTGCCAGCAGTGAAGGGGGACTAGCGGGGGGGAACCATGAGCAGTTCTTC.

The V gene is TRBV2, the J gene TRBJ1-5, with TRBD1 matching 8 bases. There are 14 residues in the CDR3. The germline V gene has CDR1 SNHLY and CDR2 FYNNEI. J gave up 6 bases and V 6 bases, and 7 bases lay outside the gene matches. The CDR3 spells CASRPTGAGQPQHF. The CDR3 bases are TGTGCCAGCAGGCCGACAGGGGCTGGTCAGCCCCAGCATTTT.

The chain is built from TRBV5-8 and TRBJ1-2; no definite D call. Trimming took off 0 bases at V and 0 bases at J, with 9 bases between the two ends. Per germline, CDR1 SGHTS and CDR2 YDEGEE. CDR3 length equals 15 residues. The CDR3 sequence is CASSLVPGANYGYTF. CDR3 in DNA: TGTGCCAGCAGCTTGGTCCCGGGAGCTAACTATGGCTACACCTTC.

This chain links TRBV6-5 with TRBJ1-1; weak D call: TRBD1 (5 bases). The CDR3 runs 14 residues. Looked up from germline, CDR1 is MNHEY and CDR2 is SVGAGI. V dropped 6 bases and J dropped 1 base, with 12 bases sitting between them. The CDR3 sequence: CASSPDSQNTEAFF. CDR3 DNA sequence: TGTGCCAGCAGCCCTGACAGTCAGAACACTGAAGCTTTCTTT.

This clone was counted once. V is TRBV19 and J is TRBJ1-4; tentative D call: TRBD1 (6 bases). Trimming shortened V by 6 bases and J by 8 bases, and 16 bases separated the two germline ends. CDR3 length: 14 amino acids. Germline CDR1 LNHDA, CDR2 SQIVND (reference sequence). The CDR3 region is CASRKQGGGEKLFF. In nucleotides, the CDR3 is TGTGCCAGTAGGAAACAGGGTGGAGGCGAAAAACTGTTTTTT.

The CDR3 DNA is TGCGCCAGCAGCTTAATGTATGAGACTAGCCGCAATGAGCAGTTCTTC. This sequence encodes CASSLMYETSRNEQFF. The chain employs TRBV5-1 and TRBJ2-1; 7 positions agree with TRBD2. Per germline, CDR1 SGHRS and CDR2 YFSETQ. Trimming cost V 2 bases and J 6 bases; bases outside gene matches: 11. CDR3 length: 16 residues. Combining the CDR3 with reference TRBV5-1 and TRBJ2-1 gives the whole variable domain KAGVTQTPRYLIKTRGQQVTLSCSPISGHRSVSWYQQTPGQGLQFLFEYFSETQRNKGNFPGRFSGRQFSNSRSEMNVSTLELGDSALYLCASSLMYETSRNEQFFGPGTRLTVL.

This chain uses TRBV11-3 with TRBJ2-1, with 8 bases fitting TRBD2. CDR1 and CDR2 (germline): SGHNT, YENEEA. The CDR3 runs 15 residues. With 0 bases clipped from V and 9 bases from J, the junction kept 7 bases outside the gene matches. CDR3 residues: CASSLEGAGAAEQFF. CDR3 DNA: TGTGCCAGCAGCTTAGAAGGAGCGGGGGCCGCTGAGCAGTTCTTC.

This chain connects TRBV6-5 to TRBJ2-7; TRBD2 matches 7 bases. Germline V gene data show CDR1 as MNHEY and CDR2 as SVGAGI. The CDR3 covers 13 residues. Trimming took 10 bases from V and 3 from J; bases not matched to a gene: 9. The CDR3 is CATATGTIYEQYF. The CDR3 bases are TGTGCCACCGCGACCGGGACTATCTACGAGCAGTACTTC.

The V call is TRBV5-1, the J call TRBJ2-3, with TRBD2 matching 14 bases. Germline-derived CDR1 and CDR2 are SGHRS and YFSETQ. The CDR3 sequence is 14 residues long. V was pared by 5 bases and J by 4 bases, with 0 bases of the junction left unmatched. Here the CDR3 DNA reads TGCGCCAGCAGGGGACTAGCGGGAGCAGATACGCAGTATTTT. This codes for CASRGLAGADTQYF.

The chain combines TRBV7-8 with TRBJ2-5, with 13 bases that match TRBD2. The CDR3 extends over 16 amino acids. Germline values: CDR1 SGHVS, CDR2 FQNEAQ. Trimming cost V 5 bases and J 5 bases; bases outside gene matches: 8. The CDR3 is CASSLGLAGARETQYF. The CDR3 DNA is TGTGCCAGCAGCCTCGGACTAGCGGGAGCCAGGGAGACCCAGTACTTC.

The gene calls are TRBV11-2 and TRBJ2-7; tentative D call: TRBD2 (6 bases). V was shortened by 5 bases and J by 7 bases, with 18 bases between the two germline ends. The CDR3 loop spans 14 amino acids. CDR1 is SGHAT, CDR2 FQNNGV, per germline. In DNA, the CDR3 is TGTGCCAGCAGCGACACGGGACTCCTTGGGGAGCAGTACTTC. Its protein product is CASSDTGLLGEQYF.

The CDR3 is CRGGLAVPVLTEQYF. In DNA, the CDR3 is TGTCGAGGGGGACTAGCGGTTCCCGTTTTGACCGAGCAGTACTTC. The chain recombines TRBV6-4 with TRBJ2-5; 11 nucleotides agree with TRBD2. The better agreement between TRBJ2-7 and the DNA end casts doubt on the J call. This CDR3 region has 15 residues. Germline values: CDR1 MRHNA, CDR2 SNTAGT.

The rearrangement joins TRBV27 to TRBJ2-1; 7 bases agree with TRBD1. The CDR3 runs 12 residues. Trimming at V came to 6 bases and at J to 9 bases, leaving 5 bases not matched to a gene. CDR1 is MNHEY and CDR2 is SMNVEV in the germline V gene (reference sequence). The CDR3 nucleotides read TGTGCCAGCAGCCACAGGGGCGGTGAGCAGTTCTTC. Amino acid sequence: CASSHRGGEQFF.

This sequence joins TRBV5-4 and TRBJ2-2, with TRBD1 matching over 8 bases. V lost 4 bases and J lost 1; bases outside the gene matches: 0. The CDR3 is 14 amino acids. The germline V gene has CDR1 SGHNT and CDR2 YYREEE (reference sequence). The CDR3 here is CASSGTGNTGELFF. The CDR3 DNA follows: TGTGCCAGCAGCGGGACAGGGAACACCGGGGAGCTGTTTTTT.

This clone is a singleton in its sample. This sequence joins TRBV19 and TRBJ1-1; no definite D call. Germline CDR1 is LNHDA and CDR2 is SQIVND (reference sequence). V lost 5 bases to trimming and J lost 10 bases, with 11 bases between them. There are 11 residues in the CDR3. CDR3 loop: CASSEGIGAFF. The CDR3 region has the DNA TGTGCCAGTAGTGAGGGTATCGGAGCTTTCTTT.

The chain has TRBV2 and TRBJ1-1; 9 bases match TRBD1. This CDR3 is 15 amino acids long. The V gene's germline CDR1 is SNHLY and CDR2 FYNNEI. V shed 4 bases, J shed 5 bases, and the junction held 8 bases outside the gene matches. In DNA form, the CDR3 reads TGTGCCAGCAGTGGAACAGGGGGCGCCGAAACTGAAGCTTTCTTT. It yields the protein CASSGTGGAETEAFF.

The CDR3 here is CASSYSLPSSYNEQFF. In nucleotides, the CDR3 is TGTGCCAGCAGCTATTCCCTCCCGAGCTCCTACAATGAGCAGTTCTTC. The V gene is TRBV7-9, the J gene TRBJ2-1; D is undetermined. The germline CDR1 and CDR2 sequences are SEHNR and FQNEAQ (reference sequence). This CDR3 is 16 amino acids long. V gave up 4 bases and J gave up 0 bases, with 13 bases separating them. The variable domain in full, with the rest retrieved from reference TRBV7-9 and TRBJ2-1, is DTGVSQNPRHKITKRGQNVTFRCDPISEHNRLYWYRQTLGQGPEFLTYFQNEAQLEKSRLLSDRFSAERPKGSFSTLEIQRTEQGDSAMYLCASSYSLPSSYNEQFFGPGTRLTVL.

CDR3 residues: CASSQQTGAYNEQFF. CDR3 in DNA: TGCGCCAGCAGCCAACAGACAGGGGCTTACAATGAGCAGTTCTTC. The chain carries TRBV5-1 and TRBJ2-1, with 8 bases fitting TRBD1. V lost 4 bases to trimming and J lost 4 bases; unmatched junction nucleotides: 7. CDR1 and CDR2 from the germline V gene are SGHRS and YFSETQ. This CDR3 contains 15 residues.